Shown below are 20 T cell receptor beta chains from a single sample sequenced in a study of blood T cell repertoires in COVID-19. Assay used: immunoSEQ multiplex PCR; TCRdb lists only in-frame clones, some missing. The table lists about 96,000 clones, roughly 83% of them singletons, with 17% in the top ten. Sequencing was carried out using peripheral blood. These receptors came from a woman aged 60-70 years with acute or convalescent COVID-19.

In DNA, the CDR3 is TGTGCCAGCAGTGGACACCCCCAACGTGGCTACACCTTC. Protein sequence: CASSGHPQRGYTF. This chain joins TRBV2 and TRBJ1-2, with D unresolved. CDR1 and CDR2 from the germline V gene are SNHLY and FYNNEI. Trimming removed 4 bases at V and 7 bases at J, with 13 bases between. The CDR3 has 13 amino acids. Full variable domain (outside the CDR3, taken from reference TRBV2 and TRBJ1-2): EPEVTQTPSHQVTQMGQEVILRCVPISNHLYFYWYRQILGQKVEFLVSFYNNEISEKSEIFDDQFSVERPDGSNFTLKIRSTKLEDSAMYFCASSGHPQRGYTFGSGTRLTVV.

This clone has just a few counts. This rearrangement joins TRBV6-1 to TRBJ2-7; D perhaps matches TRBD2 (6 bases). V was pared by 1 base and J by 9 bases, with 10 bases between. Germline V gene lookup returns CDR1 MNHNS and CDR2 SASEGT. The CDR3 sequence is 12 residues long. In DNA form, the CDR3 reads TGTGCCAGCAGTGAAGGGATGGGAGGGCAGTACTTC. It is translated as CASSEGMGGQYF.

The chain uses TRBV10-3 and TRBJ2-5, with 7 bases aligning to TRBD2. The CDR3 is 16 amino acids. CDR1 and CDR2 (germline): ENHRY, SYGVKD. Trimming took 5 bases from V and 7 from J; bases not matched to a gene: 16. The CDR3 sequence is CAISPSFSNGGGTQYF. DNA for the CDR3: TGTGCCATCAGTCCCTCCTTCTCGAATGGCGGGGGGACCCAGTACTTC.

The chain recombines TRBV7-2 with TRBJ1-5; unclear D gene. V shed 5 bases and J shed 0 bases, with 5 bases lying between them. The CDR3 contains 13 residues. Per germline, CDR1 SGHTA and CDR2 FQGNSA. The CDR3 region has the DNA TGTGCCAGCAGCCTCTTTAGCAATCAGCCCCAGCATTTT. Its translation: CASSLFSNQPQHF.

As DNA, the CDR3 is TGTGCCAGCAGCTTAGATGGACTAGCGGGCTACGAGCAGTACTTC. It translates to CASSLDGLAGYEQYF. The chain couples TRBV7-2 to TRBJ2-7, with 11 bases fitting TRBD2. With 1 base clipped from V and 3 bases from J, the junction kept 2 bases outside the gene matches. The CDR3 is 15 amino acids. Germline lookup yields CDR1 SGHTA and CDR2 FQGNSA.

The chain couples TRBV2 to TRBJ1-1; D call uncertain. The CDR3 covers 15 residues. The germline V gene has CDR1 SNHLY and CDR2 FYNNEI. Trimming removed 9 bases at V and 1 base at J, with 18 bases between. The CDR3: CARTSILIGNTEAFF. The CDR3 nucleotides read TGTGCCAGGACTTCTATTTTAATCGGGAACACTGAAGCTTTCTTT.

The CDR3 region has the DNA TGTGCCAGCAGTTACTCGCGGGACAGTAATTCACCCCTCCACTTT. Amino acid sequence: CASSYSRDSNSPLHF. The chain has TRBV6-6 and TRBJ1-6; 7 nucleotides line up with TRBD1. The CDR3 has 15 amino acids. With V trimmed by 0 bases and J by 6 bases, 2 bases remained unmatched. Looked up from germline, CDR1 is MNHNY and CDR2 is SVGAGI (reference sequence).

The chain carries TRBV27 and TRBJ2-1, with 11 bases fitting TRBD1. Germline V CDR1 and CDR2: MNHEY, SMNVEV (reference sequence). The CDR3 spans 16 residues. V shed 2 bases, J shed 8 bases, and the junction held 8 bases outside the gene matches. CDR3 sequence: CASSLKDRGLGYEQFF. CDR3 nucleotides: TGTGCCAGCAGTTTAAAGGACAGGGGGCTTGGGTATGAGCAGTTCTTC.

The rearrangement joins TRBV25-1 to TRBJ1-4; 8 bases agree with TRBD1. Germline V gives CDR1 MGHDK, CDR2 SYGVNS. This CDR3 is built from 14 residues. CDR3 bases: TGTGCTAGACACCCTGACAGGGGAAGTGAAAAACTGTTTTTT. This encodes CARHPDRGSEKLFF.

This rearrangement joins TRBV28 to TRBJ2-5; TRBD2 matches at 13 bases. Per germline, CDR1 MDHEN and CDR2 SYDVKM. Unmatched junction bases numbered 7, after V lost 5 bases and J lost 4 bases. This CDR3 has 16 residues. The CDR3 loop reads CASSPRGLAGRETQYF. The CDR3 nucleotides read TGTGCCAGCAGTCCTCGGGGACTAGCGGGGAGAGAGACCCAGTACTTC.

Many counts were recorded for this clone. V and J are TRBV5-5 and TRBJ2-7, with D perhaps TRBD1 (5 bases). Per the germline V gene, CDR1 is SGHKS and CDR2 is YYEKEE (reference sequence). The CDR3 length is 14 residues. V shed 1 base and J shed 7 bases, with 15 bases lying between them. The CDR3 region is CASSLRAGIGEQYF. CDR3 bases: TGTGCCAGCAGCTTGAGGGCAGGGATTGGAGAGCAGTACTTC. Variable domain in full (rest from reference TRBV5-5 and TRBJ2-7): DAGVTQSPTHLIKTRGQQVTLRCSPISGHKSVSWYQQVLGQGPQFIFQYYEKEERGRGNFPDRFSARQFPNYSSELNVNALLLGDSALYLCASSLRAGIGEQYFGPGTRLTVT.

The chain employs TRBV12-5 and TRBJ2-5; TRBD1 might be the D (5 bases). The CDR3 totals 12 residues. Looked up from germline, CDR1 is LGHNT and CDR2 is FRNRAP. Deletions cut 9 bases from V and 2 bases from J, with 10 bases between. CDR3 bases: TGTGCTAGCAACAGGCAACAAGAGACCCAGTACTTC. Its protein is CASNRQQETQYF.

This chain links TRBV27 with TRBJ2-7; 9 nucleotides agree with TRBD2. The CDR3 sequence is 15 residues long. J lost 4 bases, V lost 2 bases, and 6 bases had no gene match. The germline gives CDR1 MNHEY, CDR2 SMNVEV (reference sequence). DNA of the CDR3: TGTGCCAGCAGTTTAGGGGCGGGGGGGCCTTACGAGCAGTACTTC. Encoded protein: CASSLGAGGPYEQYF.

This clone occurred a few times. The V gene is TRBV18, the J gene TRBJ2-7; a weak D match, TRBD1 (6 bases). V was trimmed by 6 bases and J by 1 base, leaving 16 bases between them. The V gene's germline CDR1 is KGHSH and CDR2 LQKENI. This CDR3 spans 15 amino acids. CDR3 region: CASSPGQGLSYEQYF. The CDR3 nucleotides are TGTGCCAGCTCTCCGGGTCAGGGGCTTTCCTACGAGCAGTACTTC.

This chain links TRBV6-6 with TRBJ1-5, with a possible D match to TRBD1 (5 bases). Trimming stripped 5 bases from V and 3 bases from J, with 17 bases between. Per the germline V gene, CDR1 is MNHNY and CDR2 is SVGAGI (reference sequence). The CDR3 has 16 amino acids. The CDR3 sequence: CASSLARNRFNQPQHF. DNA for the CDR3: TGTGCCAGCAGTCTCGCCCGGAACAGGTTCAATCAGCCCCAGCATTTT.

The genes are TRBV5-1 and TRBJ2-1; 16 nucleotides agree with TRBD2. CDR1 and CDR2 from the germline V gene are SGHRS and YFSETQ. The CDR3 is made up of 16 amino acids. The trim removed 2 bases at V and 10 bases at J, leaving 6 bases unmatched. CDR3 DNA sequence: TGCGCCAGCAGCTTAGGGACTAGCGGGGGGGCAGGGGAGCAGTTCTTC. Translated, it gives CASSLGTSGGAGEQFF.

The V call is TRBV28, the J call TRBJ2-3; 8 bases line up with TRBD1. Per germline, CDR1 MDHEN and CDR2 SYDVKM. V dropped 6 bases and J dropped 0; count of bases not matched to a gene: 8. The CDR3 covers 16 residues. CDR3 region: CASRTTGVLSTDTQYF. CDR3 nucleotide sequence: TGTGCCAGCAGGACGACAGGGGTCCTTAGCACAGATACGCAGTATTTT.

This clone was recorded once. This rearrangement joins TRBV5-1 to TRBJ1-1; D gene uncertain. The CDR3 length is 14 residues. The germline CDR1 and CDR2 sequences are SGHRS and YFSETQ. The ends were cut back, 0 bases at V and 6 bases at J, with 12 bases in the middle. Here the CDR3 DNA reads TGCGCCAGCAGCTTGGACACCCGGGTCGCTGAAGCTTTCTTT. It is translated as CASSLDTRVAEAFF.

This clone was seen once. The CDR3 nucleotides read TGTGCCAGCATGCAGGATAGGAACACTGAAGCTTTCTTT. Protein: CASMQDRNTEAFF. This chain uses TRBV6-5 with TRBJ1-1; D not resolved. This CDR3 is 13 amino acids long. From germline, CDR1 is MNHEY and CDR2 SVGAGI. Between the trimmed V and J ends, which lost 7 bases and 1 base, there was a span of 10 bases.

This clone was seen more than once but under ten times. This rearrangement joins TRBV2 to TRBJ1-5; 7 bases align to TRBD1. Germline V gene sequence: CDR1 SNHLY, CDR2 FYNNEI. This CDR3 spans 17 amino acids. Germline trimming cut 2 bases from V and 0 bases from J; bases unmatched to any gene: 7. The CDR3 DNA reads TGTGCCAGCAGTGAATTTTTGGGACAGAGTAGCAATCAGCCCCAGCATTTT. Encoded protein: CASSEFLGQSSNQPQHF.